The source of this T cell receptor beta chain is a study of T cell responses to AZD1222 COVID-19 vaccine. Study information: It was second doses at about 4 or about 12 weeks that were pooled. Study-level points and caveats: After two AZD1222 doses, spike-specific TCR breadth and depth rose versus day 0. A reported finding is that nearly half of spike-specific TCRs target unmutated variant regions.

V was clipped by 7 bases and J by 5 bases, with 6 bases between them. CDR3 length: 11 amino acids. Germline-derived CDR1 and CDR2 are MNHEY and SMNVEV (reference sequence). Repertoires were generated with immunoSEQ multiplex PCR, while TCRdb's copy carries only in-frame clones and drops some. The sample records approximately 180,000 clones, almost 90% being singletons. For this clone: Its target is not known.

The receptor was isolated from an adult in good health. The input for sequencing was peripheral blood, taken on day 0 of AZD1222 vaccination. The V and J genes are TRBV27 and TRBJ2-1; D remains unclear. The CDR3 loop is CASNINNEQFF. In nucleotides, the CDR3 is TGTGCCAGCAACATAAACAATGAGCAGTTCTTC.